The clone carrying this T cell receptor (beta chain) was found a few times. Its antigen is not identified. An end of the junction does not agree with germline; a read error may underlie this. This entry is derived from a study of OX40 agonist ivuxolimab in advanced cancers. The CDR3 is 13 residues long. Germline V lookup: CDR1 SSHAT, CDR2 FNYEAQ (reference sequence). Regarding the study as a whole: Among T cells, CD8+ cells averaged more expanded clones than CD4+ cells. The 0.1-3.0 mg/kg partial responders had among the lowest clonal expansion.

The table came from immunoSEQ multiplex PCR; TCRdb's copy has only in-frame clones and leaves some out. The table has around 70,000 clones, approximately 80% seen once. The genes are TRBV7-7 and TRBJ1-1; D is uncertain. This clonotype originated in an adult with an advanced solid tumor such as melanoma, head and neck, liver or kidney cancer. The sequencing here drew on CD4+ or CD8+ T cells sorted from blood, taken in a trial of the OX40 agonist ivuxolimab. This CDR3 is CASSLFLGTEAFF. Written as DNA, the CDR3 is TGTGCTAGCAGCTTATTTCTAGGCACTGAAGCTTTCTTT.